This is a list of T cell receptor beta chains from one sample in a study of T cell responses to AZD1222 COVID-19 vaccine. The repertoire was sequenced with immunoSEQ multiplex PCR; TCRdb's copy has only in-frame clones and lacks some. The table lists about 100,000 clones, around 90% of them singletons. The specimen was peripheral blood, collected on day 0 of AZD1222 vaccination. These TCRs come from an adult in good health. Both conserved end residues are part of each CDR3. D genes are given only for firm matches. Rows give clone size only sometimes, using once, few, many, or a class for an expanded clone.

D gene: NA; clone size: NA; V gene: TRBV9; J gene: TRBJ1-6; CDR3 DNA: TGTGCCAGCAGCGGGCGTGGGGGGTCCTATAATTCACCCCTCCACTTT; CDR3 protein: CASSGRGGSYNSPLHF
D gene: NA; clone size: NA; V gene: TRBV27; J gene: TRBJ2-7; CDR3 DNA: TGTGCCAGCAGTTTGGGGAGCGCCTACTCCTACGAGCAGTACTTC; CDR3 protein: CASSLGSAYSYEQYF
D gene: NA; clone size: NA; V gene: TRBV19; J gene: TRBJ1-6; CDR3 DNA: TGTGCCAGTAGATACAGGGAAAATTCACCCCTCCACTTT; CDR3 protein: CASRYRENSPLHF
D gene: TRBD1; clone size: NA; V gene: TRBV5-4; J gene: TRBJ1-1; CDR3 DNA: TGTGCCAGCAGCTTGACAGGGGGTGAAGCTTTCTTT; CDR3 protein: CASSLTGGEAFF
D gene: NA; clone size: NA; V gene: TRBV4-1; J gene: TRBJ2-7; CDR3 DNA: TGCGCCAGCAGCCAAGATCTTCCGTTCGCGCAGTACTTC; CDR3 protein: CASSQDLPFAQYF
D gene: TRBD2; clone size: NA; V gene: TRBV7-9; J gene: TRBJ2-1; CDR3 DNA: TGTGCCAGCAGCCCCCGGGGGGGGTTGGGGGCCTACAATGAGCAGTTCTTC; CDR3 protein: CASSPRGGLGAYNEQFF
D gene: NA; clone size: few; V gene: TRBV5-6; J gene: TRBJ2-7; CDR3 DNA: TGTGCCAGCAGCTTAGGTTACGGCTACGAGCAGTACTTC; CDR3 protein: CASSLGYGYEQYF
D gene: NA; clone size: once; V gene: TRBV28; J gene: TRBJ2-3; CDR3 DNA: TGTGCCAGCAGTTTCGACAGCTTTAGGACAGATACGCAGTATTTT; CDR3 protein: CASSFDSFRTDTQYF
D gene: NA; clone size: NA; V gene: TRBV7-9; J gene: TRBJ1-5; CDR3 DNA: TGTGCCAGCAGCTTATTGTCAGACCACTTGACCAATCAGCCCCAGCATTTT; CDR3 protein: CASSLLSDHLTNQPQHF
D gene: NA; clone size: NA; V gene: TRBV5-1; J gene: TRBJ1-2; CDR3 DNA: TGCGCCAGCAGCTTGCAACAGGGCTCCAACTATGGCTACACCTTC; CDR3 protein: CASSLQQGSNYGYTF
D gene: TRBD2; clone size: NA; V gene: TRBV6-5; J gene: TRBJ2-7; CDR3 DNA: TGTGCCAGCAGGGAGAGCGGGAGGGCCTTCGAGCAGTACTTC; CDR3 protein: CASRESGRAFEQYF
D gene: NA; clone size: NA; V gene: TRBV3-1/TRBV3-2; J gene: TRBJ1-2; CDR3 DNA: TGTGCCAGCAGCCTGGGAGAAGGGTATGGCTACACCTTC; CDR3 protein: CASSLGEGYGYTF
D gene: NA; clone size: NA; V gene: TRBV3-1/TRBV3-2; J gene: TRBJ1-4; CDR3 DNA: TGTGCCAGCAGCCAATTTGTCACGACGGAAAAACTGTTTTTT; CDR3 protein: CASSQFVTTEKLFF
D gene: TRBD2; clone size: NA; V gene: TRBV3-1/TRBV3-2; J gene: TRBJ2-1; CDR3 DNA: TGTGCCAGCAGCACCTTAGCGGGATTCTACAATGAGCAGTTCTTC; CDR3 protein: CASSTLAGFYNEQFF
D gene: TRBD1; clone size: NA; V gene: TRBV19; J gene: TRBJ1-2; CDR3 DNA: TGTGCCAGTAGTATGGGGGACAGGGGTGATGGCTACACCTTC; CDR3 protein: CASSMGDRGDGYTF
D gene: TRBD1; clone size: once; V gene: TRBV28; J gene: TRBJ2-3; CDR3 DNA: TGTGCCAGCAGTTTCTCACAGGGGCTCCCCCCAGATACGCAGTATTTT; CDR3 protein: CASSFSQGLPPDTQYF
D gene: NA; clone size: NA; V gene: TRBV4-1; J gene: TRBJ1-1; CDR3 DNA: TGCGCCAGCAGCCAAGGATTGGGGACTGAAGCTTTCTTT; CDR3 protein: CASSQGLGTEAFF
D gene: NA; clone size: NA; V gene: TRBV28; J gene: TRBJ1-6; CDR3 DNA: TGTGCCAGCACTGATGGGGACTATTCTTCACCCCTCCACTTT; CDR3 protein: CASTDGDYSSPLHF
D gene: NA; clone size: NA; V gene: TRBV5-1; J gene: TRBJ2-5; CDR3 DNA: TGCGCCAGCAGCTTGCAAGGGGGAGGGTCAGAGACCCAGTACTTC; CDR3 protein: CASSLQGGGSETQYF
D gene: NA; clone size: NA; V gene: TRBV6-5; J gene: TRBJ1-6; CDR3 DNA: TGTGCCAGCAGGCTACAGGTTGACTCACCCCTCCACTTT; CDR3 protein: CASRLQVDSPLHF
D gene: TRBD1; clone size: NA; V gene: TRBV6-5; J gene: TRBJ2-7; CDR3 DNA: TGTGCCAGCAGTTACTCTCCGGGACAGGGGTACGAGCAGTACTTC; CDR3 protein: CASSYSPGQGYEQYF
D gene: NA; clone size: NA; V gene: TRBV10-3; J gene: TRBJ2-2; CDR3 DNA: TGTGCCATCAGGATGGACAGCGCGAACACCGGGGAGCTGTTTTTT; CDR3 protein: CAIRMDSANTGELFF
D gene: TRBD2; clone size: NA; V gene: TRBV28; J gene: TRBJ2-5; CDR3 DNA: TGTGCCACAGGTCGGTGGGAGGGATCGAAGGAGACCCAGTACTTC; CDR3 protein: CATGRWEGSKETQYF
D gene: NA; clone size: NA; V gene: TRBV21-1; J gene: TRBJ2-3; CDR3 DNA: TGTGCCAGCAGCGTCCTGAGCACAGATACGCAGTATTTT; CDR3 protein: CASSVLSTDTQYF
D gene: NA; clone size: NA; V gene: TRBV30; J gene: TRBJ2-7; CDR3 DNA: TGTGCCTGGAGCGCGCAACGGGCCGGCGAGCAGTACTTC; CDR3 protein: CAWSAQRAGEQYF
D gene: NA; clone size: NA; V gene: TRBV6-5; J gene: TRBJ1-5; CDR3 DNA: TGTGCCAGCAGGGTTGACAGGCCTCACCAGCCCCAGCATTTT; CDR3 protein: CASRVDRPHQPQHF
D gene: NA; clone size: NA; V gene: TRBV9; J gene: TRBJ2-5; CDR3 DNA: TGTGCCAGCAGCGTAGTTGACAAACAAGAGACCCAGTACTTC; CDR3 protein: CASSVVDKQETQYF
D gene: NA; clone size: NA; V gene: TRBV24-1; J gene: TRBJ2-7; CDR3 DNA: TGTGCCACCAGTTTCCGGGGCGAGCAGTACTTC; CDR3 protein: CATSFRGEQYF
D gene: TRBD1; clone size: NA; V gene: TRBV18; J gene: TRBJ2-1; CDR3 DNA: TGTGCCAGCTCTCCTCCGGGACAGGGGGACTACAATGAGCAGTTCTTC; CDR3 protein: CASSPPGQGDYNEQFF
D gene: NA; clone size: NA; V gene: TRBV5-1; J gene: TRBJ1-2; CDR3 DNA: TGCGCCAGCAGTCCCGGGGAGGGGGGCTATGGCTACACCTTC; CDR3 protein: CASSPGEGGYGYTF
D gene: TRBD1; clone size: NA; V gene: TRBV6-5; J gene: TRBJ1-1; CDR3 DNA: TGTGCCAGCAGTTACAGGGGACAGGGTGTATTGGGGGCTTTCTTT; CDR3 protein: CASSYRGQGVLGAFF
D gene: NA; clone size: NA; V gene: TRBV7-9; J gene: TRBJ2-6; CDR3 DNA: TGTGCCAGCAGCTGGGGTGAGGGTGGTGGGGCCAACGTCCTGACTTTC; CDR3 protein: CASSWGEGGGANVLTF
D gene: NA; clone size: NA; V gene: TRBV5-6; J gene: TRBJ2-1; CDR3 DNA: TGTGCCAGCAGCTTTGACTTCAATGAGCAGTTCTTC; CDR3 protein: CASSFDFNEQFF
D gene: TRBD2; clone size: NA; V gene: TRBV7-2; J gene: TRBJ2-1; CDR3 DNA: TGTGCCAGCAGCCTGGGGACTAGCGGATACAATGAGCAGTTCTTC; CDR3 protein: CASSLGTSGYNEQFF
D gene: NA; clone size: NA; V gene: TRBV28; J gene: TRBJ2-5; CDR3 DNA: TGTGCCAGCAGTTTATCCGGGGGACTTCATAAAGAGACCCAGTACTTC; CDR3 protein: CASSLSGGLHKETQYF
D gene: NA; clone size: NA; V gene: TRBV6-6; J gene: TRBJ1-1; CDR3 DNA: TGTGCCAGCAGCGACAGAGAGAACACTGAAGCTTTCTTT; CDR3 protein: CASSDRENTEAFF
D gene: NA; clone size: NA; V gene: TRBV7-2; J gene: TRBJ2-3; CDR3 DNA: TGTGCCAGCAGCGCCATGGGGGCAACCCGCACAGATACGCAGTATTTT; CDR3 protein: CASSAMGATRTDTQYF
D gene: TRBD2; clone size: NA; V gene: TRBV7-9; J gene: TRBJ2-3; CDR3 DNA: TGTGCCAGCAGCTTGGTTTGGACTAGCGGAACCAGGGGTGGAGATACGCAGTATTTT; CDR3 protein: CASSLVWTSGTRGGDTQYF
D gene: NA; clone size: few; V gene: TRBV10-1; J gene: TRBJ2-1; CDR3 DNA: TGCGCCAGCAGTGAGTCGAGTCGGGAGCACTACAATGAGCAGTTCTTC; CDR3 protein: CASSESSREHYNEQFF
D gene: TRBD2; clone size: NA; V gene: TRBV5-1; J gene: TRBJ2-1; CDR3 DNA: TGCGCCAGCAGCAGGGGACTAGCGGGGTACAATGAGCAGTTCTTC; CDR3 protein: CASSRGLAGYNEQFF
D gene: TRBD1; clone size: NA; V gene: TRBV14; J gene: TRBJ2-3; CDR3 DNA: TGTGCCAGCAGCCACGGGACAGGGGGCACAGATACGCAGTATTTT; CDR3 protein: CASSHGTGGTDTQYF
D gene: TRBD1; clone size: NA; V gene: TRBV18; J gene: TRBJ1-4; CDR3 DNA: TGTGCCAGCTCGGAACAGGGGACAAATGAAAAACTGTTTTTT; CDR3 protein: CASSEQGTNEKLFF
D gene: NA; clone size: NA; V gene: TRBV5-1; J gene: TRBJ2-2; CDR3 DNA: TGCGCCAGCAGCTTGGGCCCCGAGACAGGGAACACCGGGGAGCTGTTTTTT; CDR3 protein: CASSLGPETGNTGELFF
D gene: TRBD2; clone size: once; V gene: TRBV9; J gene: TRBJ2-7; CDR3 DNA: TGTGCCAGCAGCGTAGACTCAGCGGGACCCCCCTACGAGCAGTACTTC; CDR3 protein: CASSVDSAGPPYEQYF
D gene: NA; clone size: NA; V gene: TRBV5-1; J gene: TRBJ1-2; CDR3 DNA: TGCGCCAGCAGACCGGACAGTGACGGCTACACCTTC; CDR3 protein: CASRPDSDGYTF
D gene: NA; clone size: NA; V gene: TRBV2; J gene: TRBJ2-3; CDR3 DNA: TGTGCCAGCAGTGAGGCGCAGTATTTT; CDR3 protein: CASSEAQYF
D gene: NA; clone size: NA; V gene: TRBV5-1; J gene: TRBJ1-4; CDR3 DNA: TGCGCCAGCAGCTTGGACGCGGGATCCTTTTCCACCAATGAAAAACTGTTTTTT; CDR3 protein: CASSLDAGSFSTNEKLFF
D gene: NA; clone size: NA; V gene: TRBV6-5; J gene: TRBJ1-4; CDR3 DNA: TGTGCCAGCTGTTCCCGGCAGGCAACTAATGAAAAACTGTTTTTT; CDR3 protein: CASCSRQATNEKLFF
D gene: NA; clone size: NA; V gene: TRBV5-1; J gene: TRBJ2-1; CDR3 DNA: TGCGCCAGCAGCCCCGACACATACAATGAGCAGTTCTTC; CDR3 protein: CASSPDTYNEQFF
D gene: NA; clone size: once; V gene: TRBV20-1; J gene: TRBJ1-1; CDR3 DNA: TGCAGTGCTAGAGGGAACACTGAAGCTTTCTTT; CDR3 protein: CSARGNTEAFF
D gene: TRBD2; clone size: NA; V gene: TRBV28; J gene: TRBJ2-4; CDR3 DNA: TGTGCCAGCAGTTTATTGGGCGGGAGTGCCAAAAACATTCAGTACTTC; CDR3 protein: CASSLLGGSAKNIQYF
D gene: NA; clone size: NA; V gene: TRBV14; J gene: TRBJ1-1; CDR3 DNA: TGTGCCAGCAGCCAGCGAGAGGGACAAGTGAACACTGAAGCTTTCTTT; CDR3 protein: CASSQREGQVNTEAFF
D gene: NA; clone size: NA; V gene: TRBV19; J gene: TRBJ2-7; CDR3 DNA: TGTGCCAGTAGTATAGGCTGGGGGAGTTTCCACGAGCAGTACTTC; CDR3 protein: CASSIGWGSFHEQYF
D gene: TRBD2; clone size: NA; V gene: TRBV6-1; J gene: TRBJ2-1; CDR3 DNA: TGTGCCAGCAGTGAGCAGCGGGATCCGATCAATGAGCAGTTCTTC; CDR3 protein: CASSEQRDPINEQFF